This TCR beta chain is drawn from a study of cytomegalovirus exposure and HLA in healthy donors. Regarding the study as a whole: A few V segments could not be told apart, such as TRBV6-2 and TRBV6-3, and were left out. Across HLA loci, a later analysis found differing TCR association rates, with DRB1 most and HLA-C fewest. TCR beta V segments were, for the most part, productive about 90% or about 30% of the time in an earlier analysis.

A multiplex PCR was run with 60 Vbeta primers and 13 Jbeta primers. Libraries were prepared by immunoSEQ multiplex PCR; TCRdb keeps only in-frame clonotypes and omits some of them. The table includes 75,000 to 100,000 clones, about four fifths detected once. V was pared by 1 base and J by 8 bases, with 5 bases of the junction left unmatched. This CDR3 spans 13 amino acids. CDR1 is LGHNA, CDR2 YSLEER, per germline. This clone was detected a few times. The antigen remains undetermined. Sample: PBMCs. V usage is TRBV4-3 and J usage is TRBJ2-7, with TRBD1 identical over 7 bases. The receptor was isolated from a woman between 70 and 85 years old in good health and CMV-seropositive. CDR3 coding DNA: TGCGCCAGCAGCCAAGGAATAAGGGGGCAGCAGTACTTC. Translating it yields CASSQGIRGQQYF.